This TCR beta chain comes out of a study of CD8 T cells in Susac syndrome. Study details: When their blood was taken, the Susac syndrome patients had either not yet had any therapy, were taking corticosteroids, or were taking intravenous immunoglobulin alone.

CDR3 size: 15 residues. Germline V CDR1 and CDR2: WSHSY, SAAADI. The V segment lost 6 bases and the J segment 5 bases; nucleotides outside the gene matches: 6. It was negative isolation that provided the CD8+ and CD4+ T cells, whereas TEMRA cells were enriched by FACS. General observations from the study: The Susac syndrome CD4+ T cell repertoires displayed no clonal expansion.

A note on this clonotype: What it binds is not known.

Random hexamers were used to reverse transcribe the RNA input (about 0.5 to 1 ug). Amplification of TCR beta CDR3 spanned 54 Vbeta and 13 Jbeta via immunoSEQ multiplex PCR. Each CDR3 protein gets one entry after TCRdb re-called the immunoSEQ multiplex PCR reads with MiXCR. The repertoire holds 200,000 to 250,000 distinct CDR3 sequences, with about 94% as singletons. The chain carries TRBV10-2 and TRBJ2-1, with TRBD2 identical over 11 bases. Sequenced material: CD4+ T cells from PBMCs. The receptor was isolated from a human donor with Susac syndrome. This CDR3 reads CASSARLAGNNEQFF. Here the CDR3 DNA reads TGCGCCAGCAGCGCTAGACTAGCGGGGAACAATGAGCAGTTCTTC.